This T cell receptor (beta chain) is from a study of cytomegalovirus exposure and HLA in healthy donors. Whole-study findings and limits: Earlier findings revealed that most TCR beta V segments proved productive either about 87% or about 30% of the time. The study had only CMV serostatus as immune exposure information. Other equally common chains were less clonally expanded than HLA-associated TCR beta chains, a later analysis showed. The authors considered a cluster of highly shared sequence variants likely to be a sequencing artifact.

PCR involved 60 Vbeta and 13 Jbeta primers. Data came from immunoSEQ multiplex PCR; TCRdb stores just in-frame clones and leaves some out. This repertoire shows under 200,000 clones, 83% found once; its top ten account for 1.5% to 2%. Germline CDR1 reads SGDLS; CDR2 reads YYNGEE. The CDR3 length is 15 residues. V was trimmed by 2 bases and J by 1 base, leaving 12 bases between them. On this clone: Its antigen remains unidentified.

The receptor's source is a man aged 35-49 years in good health and CMV-seropositive. The specimen was PBMCs. J is TRBJ2-5 and V is TRBV9; D is perhaps TRBD1 (5 bases). DNA for the CDR3: TGTGCCAGCAGCGTCTCAGCAGGGCGCCAAGAGACCCAGTACTTC. Translating gives CASSVSAGRQETQYF.